This entry describes one TCR beta chain. This specimen belongs to a study of blood T cell repertoires in COVID-19. Across the study: Samples representing acute and convalescent COVID-19 were sourced from the United States, Italy and Spain. From T cells, B-cell-depleted T cells, or PBMCs came the material, which was cDNA or gDNA.

Repertoires were generated with immunoSEQ multiplex PCR, while TCRdb's copy carries only in-frame clones and drops some. The table has 85,000 to 110,000 clones, around 88% seen once. Trimming at V came to 4 bases and at J to 0 bases, leaving 16 bases not matched to a gene. The CDR3 is made up of 20 amino acids. Looked up from germline, CDR1 is KGHSH and CDR2 is LQKENI. This clonotype was sampled from a human donor in a cohort sampled during active COVID-19. The rearrangement uses TRBV18 and TRBJ1-4; 8 nucleotides align to TRBD1. Sample: peripheral blood. DNA of the CDR3: TGTGCCAGCTCACGGGGATCGACCGGACAGGGAAGGGCAACTAATGAAAAACTGTTTTTT. Protein: CASSRGSTGQGRATNEKLFF.